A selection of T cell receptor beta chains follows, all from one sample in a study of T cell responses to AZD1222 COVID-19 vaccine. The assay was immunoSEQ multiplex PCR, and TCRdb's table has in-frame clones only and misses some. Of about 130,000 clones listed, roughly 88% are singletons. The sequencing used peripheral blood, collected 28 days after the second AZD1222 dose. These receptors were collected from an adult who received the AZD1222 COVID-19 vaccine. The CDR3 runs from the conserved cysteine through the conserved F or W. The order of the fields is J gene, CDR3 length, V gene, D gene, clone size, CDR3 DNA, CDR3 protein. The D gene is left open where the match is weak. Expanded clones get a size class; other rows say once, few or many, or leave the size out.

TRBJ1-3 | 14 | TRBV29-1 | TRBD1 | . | TGCAGCGTTTCCGACAGGGTGGTTGGAAACACCATATATTTT | CSVSDRVVGNTIYF
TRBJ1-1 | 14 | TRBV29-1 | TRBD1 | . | TGCAGCGTTGGGACAGGGAAGGTGAACACTGAAGCTTTCTTT | CSVGTGKVNTEAFF
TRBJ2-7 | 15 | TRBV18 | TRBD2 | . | TGTGCCAGCTCACCACAGCTAGCGGGAGGCTACGAGCAGTACTTC | CASSPQLAGGYEQYF
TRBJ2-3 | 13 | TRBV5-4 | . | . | TGTGCCAGCAGCCAGGAGAAGGGTGATACGCAGTATTTT | CASSQEKGDTQYF
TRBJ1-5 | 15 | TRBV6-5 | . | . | TGTGCCAGCAGTTACTCTAGGGGGGCGGCTCAGCCCCAGCATTTT | CASSYSRGAAQPQHF
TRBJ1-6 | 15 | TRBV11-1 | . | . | TGTGCCAGCAGCCCCCGTAGTGGAGCAAATTCACCCCTCCACTTT | CASSPRSGANSPLHF
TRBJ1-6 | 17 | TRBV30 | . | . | TGTGCCTGGAGTGTACCCCGCCACGGGACTTATAATTCACCCCTCCACTTT | CAWSVPRHGTYNSPLHF
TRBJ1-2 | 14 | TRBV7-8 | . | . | TGTGCCAGCAGCCACCGGGAAGGCTCCTATGGCTACACCTTC | CASSHREGSYGYTF
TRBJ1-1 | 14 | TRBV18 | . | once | TGTGCCAGCTCACCGAATGCCCAGAACACTGAAGCTTTCTTT | CASSPNAQNTEAFF
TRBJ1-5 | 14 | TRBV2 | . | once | TGTGCCAGCAGTGCCACAGGGACGGGGCAGCCCCAGCATTTT | CASSATGTGQPQHF
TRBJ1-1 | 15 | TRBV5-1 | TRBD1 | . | TGCGCCAGCAGCCAAGCGGGACAGGGTAACACTGAAGCTTTCTTT | CASSQAGQGNTEAFF
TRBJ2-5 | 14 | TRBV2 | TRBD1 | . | TGTGCCAGCAGTGGACAGGGGGCTCGGGAGACCCAGTACTTC | CASSGQGARETQYF
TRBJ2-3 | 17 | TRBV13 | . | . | TGTGCCAGCAGCTGGACGGTGGGCCCCAGAGGCACAGATACGCAGTATTTT | CASSWTVGPRGTDTQYF
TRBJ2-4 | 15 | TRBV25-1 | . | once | TGTGCCAGCAGTGCTCGGTCAGGCCTCTTAAACATTCAGTACTTC | CASSARSGLLNIQYF
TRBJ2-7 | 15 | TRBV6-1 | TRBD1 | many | TGTGCCAGCAGTGAAGACGGGACAGGGTCCTACGAGCAGTACTTC | CASSEDGTGSYEQYF
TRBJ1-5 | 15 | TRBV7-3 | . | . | TGTGCCAGCAGCTTAAATGGGCAGGGTAATCAGCCCCAGCATTTT | CASSLNGQGNQPQHF
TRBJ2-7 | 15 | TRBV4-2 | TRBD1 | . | TGTGCCAGCAGCGCACGGACAGGGGGCCTCGACGAGCAGTACTTC | CASSARTGGLDEQYF
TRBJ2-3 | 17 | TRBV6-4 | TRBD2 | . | TGTGCCAGCAGTGACGGGGCTAGCGGGATTGGGACAGATACGCAGTATTTT | CASSDGASGIGTDTQYF
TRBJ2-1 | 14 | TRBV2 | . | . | TGTGCCAGCGGGCCTCTTAGGTCCTACAATGAGCAGTTCTTC | CASGPLRSYNEQFF
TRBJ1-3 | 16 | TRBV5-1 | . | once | TGCGCCAGCAGCTTGGTGGGTACAGGGTCCGGAAACACCATATATTTT | CASSLVGTGSGNTIYF
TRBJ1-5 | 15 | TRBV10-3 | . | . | TGTGCCATCAGTGAGTATTCGTCAGGGGCTCAGCCCCAGCATTTT | CAISEYSSGAQPQHF
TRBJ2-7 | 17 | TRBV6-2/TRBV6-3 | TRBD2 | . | TGTGCCAGCAGTTACCCGGTAGGGGCTAGCGGGACCTACGAGCAGTACTTC | CASSYPVGASGTYEQYF
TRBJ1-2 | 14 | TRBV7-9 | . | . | TGTGCCAGCAGCTTAGAGGCGCCCTCCTACGGCTACACCTTC | CASSLEAPSYGYTF
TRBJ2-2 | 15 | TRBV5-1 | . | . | TGCGCCAGCAGCTGGGGTACAACGAACACCGGGGAGCTGTTTTTT | CASSWGTTNTGELFF
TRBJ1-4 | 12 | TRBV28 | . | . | TGTGCCAGCAGGAGGACAGCTGAAAAACTGTTTTTT | CASRRTAEKLFF
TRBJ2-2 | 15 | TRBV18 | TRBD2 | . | TGTGCCAGCTCACCACAGCGGGAGGTTACCGGGGAGCTGTTTTTT | CASSPQREVTGELFF
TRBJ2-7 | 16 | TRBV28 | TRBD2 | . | TGTGCCAGCAGTTTACCCAATAGCGGGAGACCGTACGAGCAGTACTTC | CASSLPNSGRPYEQYF
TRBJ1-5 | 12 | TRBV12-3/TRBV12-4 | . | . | TGTGCCAGCAGTTTCCTTCATCAGCCCCAGCATTTT | CASSFLHQPQHF
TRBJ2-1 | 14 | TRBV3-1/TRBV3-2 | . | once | TGTGCCAGCAGCCAAGATCCAATGGGGTATGAGCAGTTCTTC | CASSQDPMGYEQFF
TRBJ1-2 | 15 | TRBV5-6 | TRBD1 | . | TGTGCCAGCAGCTTGATCCAGGGGGCGGGTTATGGCTACACCTTC | CASSLIQGAGYGYTF
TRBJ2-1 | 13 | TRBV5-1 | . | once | TGCGCCAGCAGTAGTGGACCCCCGGGTGAGCAGTTCTTC | CASSSGPPGEQFF
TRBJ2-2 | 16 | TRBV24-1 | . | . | TGTGCCACCAGTGATTTGTGGGAAGGGAACACCGGGGAGCTGTTTTTT | CATSDLWEGNTGELFF
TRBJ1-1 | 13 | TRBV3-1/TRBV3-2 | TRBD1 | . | TGTGCCAGCAGGTGGACAGGGAACACTGAAGCTTTCTTT | CASRWTGNTEAFF
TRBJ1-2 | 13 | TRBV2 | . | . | TGTGCCAGCAGTGAACGCGCCCTCTATGGCTACACCTTC | CASSERALYGYTF
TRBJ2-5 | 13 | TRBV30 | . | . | TGTGCCTGGAGTGTACAATCCCAAGAGACCCAGTACTTC | CAWSVQSQETQYF
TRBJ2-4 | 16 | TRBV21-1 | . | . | TGTGCCAGCAGCAAAGGCAGACTAATAGCCAAAAACATTCAGTACTTC | CASSKGRLIAKNIQYF
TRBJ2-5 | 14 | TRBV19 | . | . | TGTGCCAGTAGTACAAAGACAGGCCAAGAGACCCAGTACTTC | CASSTKTGQETQYF
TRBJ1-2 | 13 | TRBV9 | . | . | TGTGCCAGCAGCGTAGTTGGGGATTTCGGCTACACCTTC | CASSVVGDFGYTF
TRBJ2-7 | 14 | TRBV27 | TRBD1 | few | TGTGCCAGCAGCCGGGACAGGGGAGGCTACGAGCAGTACTTC | CASSRDRGGYEQYF
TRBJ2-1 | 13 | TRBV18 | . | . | TGTGCCAGCTCACCACCGATCCTCGTCGGGCAGTTCTTC | CASSPPILVGQFF
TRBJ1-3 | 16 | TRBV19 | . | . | TGTGCCAGTAGTAAAGGACGGCGAAGCTCTGGAAACACCATATATTTT | CASSKGRRSSGNTIYF
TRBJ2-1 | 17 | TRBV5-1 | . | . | TGCGCCAGCAGCCCCACCTCGCTCGTTGCCTCCTACAATGAGCAGTTCTTC | CASSPTSLVASYNEQFF
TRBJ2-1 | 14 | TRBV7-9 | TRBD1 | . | TGTGCCAGCAGCCGGACAGGGGAGAGGAATGAGCAGTTCTTC | CASSRTGERNEQFF
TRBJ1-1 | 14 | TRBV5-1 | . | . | TGCGCCAGCAGCTTGGCCGGTAGGGACACTGAAGCTTTCTTT | CASSLAGRDTEAFF
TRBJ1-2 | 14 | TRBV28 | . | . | TGTGCCAGCAGTTCCGGACAGAACAGTTATGGCTACACCTTC | CASSSGQNSYGYTF
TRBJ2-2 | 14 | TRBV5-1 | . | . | TGCGCCAGCTCCGGGGATCCGAACACCGGGGAGCTGTTTTTT | CASSGDPNTGELFF
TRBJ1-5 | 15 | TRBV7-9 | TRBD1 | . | TGTGCCAGCAGCTTGGGGACAGGTTACAATCAGCCCCAGCATTTT | CASSLGTGYNQPQHF
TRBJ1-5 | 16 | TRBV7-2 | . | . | TGTGCCAGCAGCTTAGCGGGACAAAATAGCAATCAGCCCCAGCATTTT | CASSLAGQNSNQPQHF